This TCR beta chain appears in the sequencing data of a study of cytomegalovirus exposure and HLA in healthy donors. Study-wide results and limits: The classifier, whose performance was assessed in both the original and validation cohorts, reportedly diagnosed cytomegalovirus status with high specificity and sensitivity. In the roughly 120 validation repertoires, a later analysis found that first-cohort TCR clusters tended to co-occur. Cytomegalovirus-associated TCR beta chains were listed, numbering around 150.

The assay was immunoSEQ multiplex PCR, and TCRdb's table has in-frame clones only and misses some. The sample has about 160,000 clones, about 90% seen once. Many counts were recorded for this clone. Its antigen is still unknown. The germline V gene has CDR1 MDHEN and CDR2 SYDVKM. This CDR3 has 14 residues. V lost 5 bases, J lost 0 bases, and 10 bases lay in between. The sequenced sample was PBMCs. This TCR came from a woman in her 30s in good health and CMV-seronegative. V gene TRBV28 combines with J gene TRBJ1-1, with TRBD1 as a possible D gene (5 bases). CDR3 sequence reads: CASSAGTVNTEAFF. The CDR3 region has the DNA TGTGCCAGCAGTGCCGGGACGGTGAACACTGAAGCTTTCTTT.